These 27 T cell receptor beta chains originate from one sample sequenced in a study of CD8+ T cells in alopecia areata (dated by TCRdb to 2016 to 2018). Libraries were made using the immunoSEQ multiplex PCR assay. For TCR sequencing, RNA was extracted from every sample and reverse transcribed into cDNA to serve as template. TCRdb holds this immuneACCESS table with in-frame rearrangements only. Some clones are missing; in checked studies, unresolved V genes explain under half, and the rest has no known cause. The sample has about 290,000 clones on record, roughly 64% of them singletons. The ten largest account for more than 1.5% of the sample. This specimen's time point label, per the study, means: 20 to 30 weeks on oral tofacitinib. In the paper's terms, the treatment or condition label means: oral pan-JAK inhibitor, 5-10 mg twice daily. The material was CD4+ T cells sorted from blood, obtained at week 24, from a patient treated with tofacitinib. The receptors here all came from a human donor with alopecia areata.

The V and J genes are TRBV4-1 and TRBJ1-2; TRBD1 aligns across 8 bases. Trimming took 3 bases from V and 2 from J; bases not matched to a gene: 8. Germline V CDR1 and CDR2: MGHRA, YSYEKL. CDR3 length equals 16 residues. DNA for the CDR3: TGCGCCAGCAGCCAGCCCCTCAGGGGGCGCAACTATGGCTACACCTTC. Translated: CASSQPLRGRNYGYTF.

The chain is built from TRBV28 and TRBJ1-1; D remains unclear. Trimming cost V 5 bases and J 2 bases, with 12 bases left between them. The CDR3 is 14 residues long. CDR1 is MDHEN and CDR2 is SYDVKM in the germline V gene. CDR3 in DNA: TGTGCCAGCAGTAGACGGACGGGAAACACTGAAGCTTTCTTT. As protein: CASSRRTGNTEAFF.

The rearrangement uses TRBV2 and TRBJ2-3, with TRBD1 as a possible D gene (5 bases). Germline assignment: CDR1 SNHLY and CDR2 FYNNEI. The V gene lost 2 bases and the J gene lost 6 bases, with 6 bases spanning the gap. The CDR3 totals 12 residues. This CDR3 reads CASSEYRDTQYF. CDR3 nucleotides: TGTGCCAGCAGTGAATACAGGGATACGCAGTATTTT.

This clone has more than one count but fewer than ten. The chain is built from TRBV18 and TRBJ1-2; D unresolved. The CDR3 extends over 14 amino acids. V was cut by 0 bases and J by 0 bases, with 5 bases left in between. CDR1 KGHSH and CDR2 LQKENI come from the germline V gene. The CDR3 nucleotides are TGTGCCAGCTCACCACCCTTCGCTAACTATGGCTACACCTTC. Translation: CASSPPFANYGYTF.

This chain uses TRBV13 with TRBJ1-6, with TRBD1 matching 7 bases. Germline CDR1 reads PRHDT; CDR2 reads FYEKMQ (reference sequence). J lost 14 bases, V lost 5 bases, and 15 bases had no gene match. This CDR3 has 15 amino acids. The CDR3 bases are TGTGCCAGCAGCCCAAAGACAGGGCCCTCTGCGACCCTCCACTTT. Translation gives CASSPKTGPSATLHF.

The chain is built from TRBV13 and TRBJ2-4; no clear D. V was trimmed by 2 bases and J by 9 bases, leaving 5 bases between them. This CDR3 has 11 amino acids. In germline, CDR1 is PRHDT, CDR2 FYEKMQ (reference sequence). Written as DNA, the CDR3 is TGTGCCAGCAGCTTACGAGGCATTCAGTACTTC. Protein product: CASSLRGIQYF. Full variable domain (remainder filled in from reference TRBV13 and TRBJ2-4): AAGVIQSPRHLIKEKRETATLKCYPIPRHDTVYWYQQGPGQDPQFLISFYEKMQSDKGSIPDRFSAQQFSDYHSELNMSSLELGDSALYFCASSLRGIQYFGAGTRLSVL.

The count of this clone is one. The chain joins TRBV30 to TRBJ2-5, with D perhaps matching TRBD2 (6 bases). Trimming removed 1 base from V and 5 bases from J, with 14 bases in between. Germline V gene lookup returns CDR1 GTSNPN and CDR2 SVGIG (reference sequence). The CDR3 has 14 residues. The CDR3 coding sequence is TGTGCCTGGAGTGCCACCGGGACTGGGGAGACCCAGTACTTC. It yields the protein CAWSATGTGETQYF.

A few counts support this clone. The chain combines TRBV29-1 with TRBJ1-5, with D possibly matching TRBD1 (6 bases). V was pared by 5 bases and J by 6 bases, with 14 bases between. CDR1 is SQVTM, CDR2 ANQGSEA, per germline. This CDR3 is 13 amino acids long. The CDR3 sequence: CSVQGQQGQPQHF. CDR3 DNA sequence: TGCAGCGTTCAAGGGCAACAGGGTCAGCCCCAGCATTTT.

The CDR3 region is CASSLDRGSGEQYF. CDR3 in DNA: TGTGCCAGCAGCTTAGACAGGGGTAGTGGGGAGCAGTACTTC. The chain links TRBV7-2 to TRBJ2-7, with 7 bases fitting TRBD1. CDR1 SGHTA and CDR2 FQGNSA come from the germline V gene. The CDR3 extends over 14 amino acids. Losses at the gene ends were 1 base for V and 7 bases for J; bases not matched to a gene: 7.

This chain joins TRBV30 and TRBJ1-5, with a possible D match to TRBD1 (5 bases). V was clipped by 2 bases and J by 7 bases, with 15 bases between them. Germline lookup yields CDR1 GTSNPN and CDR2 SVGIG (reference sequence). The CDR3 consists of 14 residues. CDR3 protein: CAWSSPGWGQPQHF. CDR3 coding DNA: TGTGCCTGGAGTTCCCCCGGGTGGGGGCAGCCCCAGCATTTT.

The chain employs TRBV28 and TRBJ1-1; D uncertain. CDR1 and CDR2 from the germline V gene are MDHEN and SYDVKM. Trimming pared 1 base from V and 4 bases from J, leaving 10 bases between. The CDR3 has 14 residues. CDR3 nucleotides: TGTGCCAGCAGTTTATCTAGGCGAGGCACTGAAGCTTTCTTT. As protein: CASSLSRRGTEAFF. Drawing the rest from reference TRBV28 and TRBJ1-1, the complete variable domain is DVKVTQSSRYLVKRTGEKVFLECVQDMDHENMFWYRQDPGLGLRLIYFSYDVKMKEKGDIPEGYSVSREKKERFSLILESASTNQTSMYLCASSLSRRGTEAFFGQGTRLTVV.

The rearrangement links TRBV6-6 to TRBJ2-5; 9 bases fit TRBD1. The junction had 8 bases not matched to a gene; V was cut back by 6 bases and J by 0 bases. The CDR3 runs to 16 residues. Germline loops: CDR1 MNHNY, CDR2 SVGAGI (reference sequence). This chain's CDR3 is CASRTSGTGYQETQYF. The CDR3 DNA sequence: TGTGCCAGCAGAACTTCCGGGACAGGGTACCAAGAGACCCAGTACTTC.

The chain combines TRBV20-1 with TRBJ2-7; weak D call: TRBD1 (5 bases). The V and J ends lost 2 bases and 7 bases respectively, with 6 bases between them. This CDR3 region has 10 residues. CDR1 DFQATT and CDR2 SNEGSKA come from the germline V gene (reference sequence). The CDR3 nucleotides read TGCAGTGCTAGACGACAGGAGCAGTACTTC. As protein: CSARRQEQYF.

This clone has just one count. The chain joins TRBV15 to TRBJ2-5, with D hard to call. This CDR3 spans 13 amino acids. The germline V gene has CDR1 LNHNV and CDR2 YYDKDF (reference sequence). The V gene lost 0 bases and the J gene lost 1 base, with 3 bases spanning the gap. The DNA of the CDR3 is TGTGCCACCAGCAGAGATCCCCAAGAGACCCAGTACTTC. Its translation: CATSRDPQETQYF. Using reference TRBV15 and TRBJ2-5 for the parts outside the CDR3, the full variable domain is DAMVIQNPRYQVTQFGKPVTLSCSQTLNHNVMYWYQQKSSQAPKLLFHYYDKDFNNEADTPDNFQSRRPNTSFCFLDIRSPGLGDTAMYLCATSRDPQETQYFGPGTRLLVL.

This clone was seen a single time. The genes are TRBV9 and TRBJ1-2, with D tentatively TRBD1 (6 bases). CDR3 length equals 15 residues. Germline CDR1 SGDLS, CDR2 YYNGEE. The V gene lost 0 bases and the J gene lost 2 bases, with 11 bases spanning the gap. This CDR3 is CASSVEDSRNYGYTF. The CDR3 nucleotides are TGTGCCAGCAGCGTAGAGGACAGCAGAAACTATGGCTACACCTTC.

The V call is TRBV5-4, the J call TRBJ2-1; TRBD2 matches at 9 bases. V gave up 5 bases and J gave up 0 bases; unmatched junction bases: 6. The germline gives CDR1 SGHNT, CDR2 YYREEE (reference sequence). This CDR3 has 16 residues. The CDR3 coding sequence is TGTGCCAGCAGTGCTAGCGGGGTTAGCTCCTACAATGAGCAGTTCTTC. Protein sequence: CASSASGVSSYNEQFF.

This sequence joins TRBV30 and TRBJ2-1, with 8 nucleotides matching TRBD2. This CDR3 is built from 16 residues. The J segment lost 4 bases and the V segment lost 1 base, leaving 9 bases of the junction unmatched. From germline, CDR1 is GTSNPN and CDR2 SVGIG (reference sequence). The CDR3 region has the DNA TGTGCCTGGAGTGCCGGTTCGGGGGGGACTTACAATGAGCAGTTCTTC. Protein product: CAWSAGSGGTYNEQFF. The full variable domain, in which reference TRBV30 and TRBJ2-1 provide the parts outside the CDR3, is SQTIHQWPATLVQPVGSPLSLECTVEGTSNPNLYWYRQAAGRGLQLLFYSVGIGQISSEVPQNLSASRPQDRQFILSSKKLLLSDSGFYLCAWSAGSGGTYNEQFFGPGTRLTVL.

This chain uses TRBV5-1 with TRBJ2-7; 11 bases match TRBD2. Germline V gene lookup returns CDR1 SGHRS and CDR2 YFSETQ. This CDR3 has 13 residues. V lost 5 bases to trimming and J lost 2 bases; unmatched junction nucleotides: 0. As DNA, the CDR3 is TGCGCCAGCAGGACTAGCGGGGCCTACGAGCAGTACTTC. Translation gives CASRTSGAYEQYF. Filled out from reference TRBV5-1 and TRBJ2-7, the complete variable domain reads KAGVTQTPRYLIKTRGQQVTLSCSPISGHRSVSWYQQTPGQGLQFLFEYFSETQRNKGNFPGRFSGRQFSNSRSEMNVSTLELGDSALYLCASRTSGAYEQYFGPGTRLTVT.

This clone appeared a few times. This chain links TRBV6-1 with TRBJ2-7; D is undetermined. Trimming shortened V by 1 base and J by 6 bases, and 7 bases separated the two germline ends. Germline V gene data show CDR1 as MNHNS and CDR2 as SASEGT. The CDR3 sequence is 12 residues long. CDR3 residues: CASSEVSREQYF. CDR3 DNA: TGTGCCAGCAGTGAAGTTAGCCGCGAGCAGTACTTC.

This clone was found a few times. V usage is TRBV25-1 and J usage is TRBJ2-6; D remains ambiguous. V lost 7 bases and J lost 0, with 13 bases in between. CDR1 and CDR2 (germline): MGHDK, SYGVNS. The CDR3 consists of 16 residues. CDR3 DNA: TGTGCCAGCACCGAAACAACCCACTCTGGGGCCAACGTCCTGACTTTC. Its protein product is CASTETTHSGANVLTF.

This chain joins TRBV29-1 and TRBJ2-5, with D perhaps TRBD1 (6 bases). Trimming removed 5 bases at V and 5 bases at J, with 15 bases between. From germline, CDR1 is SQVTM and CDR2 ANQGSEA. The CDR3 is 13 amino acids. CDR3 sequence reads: CSVYRVYGETQYF. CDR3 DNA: TGCAGCGTTTACAGGGTTTACGGGGAGACCCAGTACTTC.

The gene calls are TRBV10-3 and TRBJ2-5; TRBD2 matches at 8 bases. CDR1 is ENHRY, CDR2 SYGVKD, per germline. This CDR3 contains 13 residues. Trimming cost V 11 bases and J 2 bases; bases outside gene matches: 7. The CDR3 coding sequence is TGTGCCGGCGGCGCGGGGGGACAAGAGACCCAGTACTTC. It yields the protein CAGGAGGQETQYF.

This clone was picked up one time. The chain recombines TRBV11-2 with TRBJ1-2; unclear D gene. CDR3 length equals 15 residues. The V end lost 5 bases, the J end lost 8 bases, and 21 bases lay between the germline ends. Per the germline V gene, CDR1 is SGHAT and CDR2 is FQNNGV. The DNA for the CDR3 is TGTGCCAGCAGCCCTCGAACACGGGTGGTCGGGGGCTACACCTTC. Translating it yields CASSPRTRVVGGYTF.

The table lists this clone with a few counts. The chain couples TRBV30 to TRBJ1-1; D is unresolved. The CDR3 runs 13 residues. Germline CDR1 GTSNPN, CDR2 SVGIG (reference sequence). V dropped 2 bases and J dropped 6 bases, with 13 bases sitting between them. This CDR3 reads CAWSIKRFAEAFF. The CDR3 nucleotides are TGTGCCTGGAGTATAAAACGGTTTGCTGAAGCTTTCTTT.

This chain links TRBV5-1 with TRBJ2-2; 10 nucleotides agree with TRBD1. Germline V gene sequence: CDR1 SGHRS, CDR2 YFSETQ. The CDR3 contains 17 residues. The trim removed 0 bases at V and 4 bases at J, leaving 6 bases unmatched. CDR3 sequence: CASSLVGTGAITGELFF. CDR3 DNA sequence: TGCGCCAGCAGCTTGGTCGGGACAGGGGCGATCACCGGGGAGCTGTTTTTT.

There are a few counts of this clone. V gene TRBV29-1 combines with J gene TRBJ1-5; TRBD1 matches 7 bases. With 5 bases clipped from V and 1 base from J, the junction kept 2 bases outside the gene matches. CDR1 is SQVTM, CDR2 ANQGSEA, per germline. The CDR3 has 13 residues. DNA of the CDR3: TGCAGCGTTAGACAGGGAAGCAATCAGCCCCAGCATTTT. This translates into CSVRQGSNQPQHF.

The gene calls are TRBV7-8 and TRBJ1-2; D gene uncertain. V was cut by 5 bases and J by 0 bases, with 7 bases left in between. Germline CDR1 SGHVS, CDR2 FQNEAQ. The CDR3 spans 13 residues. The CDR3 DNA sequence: TGTGCCAGCAGCAGTTCAGCTAACTATGGCTACACCTTC. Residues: CASSSSANYGYTF.